This TCR beta chain emerged from a study of human T cells and chemical hapten exposure. This clonotype was counted at least ten times. TCRdb reprocessed the RACE reads via MiXCR and lists one record per CDR3 protein. Among over 80,000 distinct CDR3 sequences, roughly a tenth were seen once, and the ten largest hold more than 0.85%. Stated time point: patch test 3, about 24 weeks after DPC sensitization. Treatment specified: therapeutic diphenylcyclopropenone sensitization with weekly scalp DPC. The source material was whole blood, sampled in connection with sensitization to the hapten diphenylcyclopropenone (DPC). This sequence was found in a woman aged 25 to 39 with alopecia areata. Some clones in this sample may be carry-over from other donors' samples.

CDR3 sequence (DNA): TGCAGTGCTAGCCGGGCGAGCTATGGCTACACCTTC. It encodes CSASRASYGYTF. V is TRBV20-1 and J is TRBJ1-2; unclear D gene. CDR3 length equals 12 residues. The V and J ends lost 3 bases and 4 bases respectively, with 9 bases between them. Germline V lookup: CDR1 DFQATT, CDR2 SNEGSKA (reference sequence).